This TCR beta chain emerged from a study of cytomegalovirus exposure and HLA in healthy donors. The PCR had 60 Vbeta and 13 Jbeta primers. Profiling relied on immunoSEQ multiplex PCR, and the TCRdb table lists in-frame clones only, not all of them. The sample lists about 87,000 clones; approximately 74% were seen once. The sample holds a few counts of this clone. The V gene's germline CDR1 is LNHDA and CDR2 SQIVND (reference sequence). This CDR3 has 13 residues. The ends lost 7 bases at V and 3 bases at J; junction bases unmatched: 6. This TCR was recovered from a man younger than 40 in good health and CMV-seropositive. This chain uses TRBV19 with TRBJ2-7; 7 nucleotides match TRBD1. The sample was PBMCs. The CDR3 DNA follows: TGTGCCAGTAAAGGCACAGGGGACTACGAGCAGTACTTC. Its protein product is CASKGTGDYEQYF.